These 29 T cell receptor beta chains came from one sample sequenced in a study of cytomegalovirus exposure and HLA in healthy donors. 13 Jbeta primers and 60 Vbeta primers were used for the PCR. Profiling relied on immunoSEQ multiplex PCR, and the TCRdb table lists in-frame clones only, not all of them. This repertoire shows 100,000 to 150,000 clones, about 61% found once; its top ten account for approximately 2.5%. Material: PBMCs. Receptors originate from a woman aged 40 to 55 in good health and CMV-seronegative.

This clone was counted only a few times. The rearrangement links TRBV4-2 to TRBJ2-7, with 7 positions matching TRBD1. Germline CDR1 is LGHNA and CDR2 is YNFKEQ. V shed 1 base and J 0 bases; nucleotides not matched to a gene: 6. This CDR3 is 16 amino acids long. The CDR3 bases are TGTGCCAGCAGCCAAGTCCCAACAGGGGCCTCCTACGAGCAGTACTTC. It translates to CASSQVPTGASYEQYF.

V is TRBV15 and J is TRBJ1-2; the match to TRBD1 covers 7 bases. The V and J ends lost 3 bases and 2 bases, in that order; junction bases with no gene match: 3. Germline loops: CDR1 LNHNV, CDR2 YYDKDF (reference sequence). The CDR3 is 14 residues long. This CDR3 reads CATSSGQENYGYTF. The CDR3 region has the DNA TGTGCCACCAGCAGCGGACAGGAAAACTATGGCTACACCTTC.

The CDR3 DNA sequence: TGTGCCAGCTCTGCTAGCGGGGACACAGATACGCAGTATTTT. Its protein product is CASSASGDTDTQYF. The chain recombines TRBV6-5 with TRBJ2-3, with 9 bases identical to TRBD2. This CDR3 is 14 amino acids long. Germline V CDR1 and CDR2: MNHEY, SVGAGI. With 8 bases clipped from V and 2 bases from J, the junction kept 5 bases outside the gene matches.

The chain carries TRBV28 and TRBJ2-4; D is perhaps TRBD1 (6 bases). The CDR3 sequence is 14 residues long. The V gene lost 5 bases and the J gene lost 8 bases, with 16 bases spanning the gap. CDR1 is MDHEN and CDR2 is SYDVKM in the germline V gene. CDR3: CASSTMNRDDIQYF. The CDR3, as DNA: TGTGCCAGCAGTACCATGAACAGGGACGACATTCAGTACTTC.

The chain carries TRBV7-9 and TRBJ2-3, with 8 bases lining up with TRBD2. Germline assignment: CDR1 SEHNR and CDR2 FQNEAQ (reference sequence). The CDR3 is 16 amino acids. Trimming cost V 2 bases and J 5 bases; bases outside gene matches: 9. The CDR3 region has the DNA TGTGCCAGCAGCTTACGGGGTAGCGGGGACTTAGATACGCAGTATTTT. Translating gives CASSLRGSGDLDTQYF. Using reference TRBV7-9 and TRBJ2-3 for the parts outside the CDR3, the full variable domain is DTGVSQNPRHKITKRGQNVTFRCDPISEHNRLYWYRQTLGQGPEFLTYFQNEAQLEKSRLLSDRFSAERPKGSFSTLEIQRTEQGDSAMYLCASSLRGSGDLDTQYFGPGTRLTVL.

CDR3 nucleotides: TGTGCCAGCACCGGAGGACTACACAATGAGCAGTTCTTC. Translation gives CASTGGLHNEQFF. The chain uses TRBV2 and TRBJ2-1, with a tentative D call TRBD2 (6 bases). The length of the CDR3 is 13 residues. V lost 7 bases to trimming and J lost 5 bases, with 12 bases between them. The V gene's germline CDR1 is SNHLY and CDR2 FYNNEI.

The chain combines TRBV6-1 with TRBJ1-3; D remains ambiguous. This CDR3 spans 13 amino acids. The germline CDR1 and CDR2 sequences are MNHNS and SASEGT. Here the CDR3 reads CAARPSSGNTIYF. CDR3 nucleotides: TGTGCGGCGAGGCCGAGCTCTGGAAACACCATATATTTT.

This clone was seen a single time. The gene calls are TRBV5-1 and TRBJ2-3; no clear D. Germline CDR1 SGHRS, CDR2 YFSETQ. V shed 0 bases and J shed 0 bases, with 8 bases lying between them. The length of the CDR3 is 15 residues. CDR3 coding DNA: TGCGCCAGCAGCTTGGGAGGTTGGAGCACAGATACGCAGTATTTT. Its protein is CASSLGGWSTDTQYF.

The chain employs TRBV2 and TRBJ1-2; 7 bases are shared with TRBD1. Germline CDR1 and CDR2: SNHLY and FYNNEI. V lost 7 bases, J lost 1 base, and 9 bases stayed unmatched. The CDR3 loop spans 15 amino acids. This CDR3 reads CASTDRDLNNYGYTF. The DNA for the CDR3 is TGTGCCAGCACCGACAGGGATCTTAATAACTATGGCTACACCTTC.

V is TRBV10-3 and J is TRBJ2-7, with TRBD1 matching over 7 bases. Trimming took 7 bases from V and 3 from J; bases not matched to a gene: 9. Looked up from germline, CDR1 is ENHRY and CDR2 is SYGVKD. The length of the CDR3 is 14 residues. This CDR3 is CAINAATGSYEQYF. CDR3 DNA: TGTGCCATCAATGCGGCGACAGGGAGCTACGAGCAGTACTTC.

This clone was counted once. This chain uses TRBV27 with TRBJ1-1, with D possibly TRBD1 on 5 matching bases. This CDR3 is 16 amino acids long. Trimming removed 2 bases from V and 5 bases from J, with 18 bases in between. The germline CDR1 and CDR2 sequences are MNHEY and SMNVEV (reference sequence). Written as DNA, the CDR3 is TGTGCCAGCAGTTTAGGGGGGGGAGGGAGAGTTACTGAAGCTTTCTTT. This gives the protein CASSLGGGGRVTEAFF.

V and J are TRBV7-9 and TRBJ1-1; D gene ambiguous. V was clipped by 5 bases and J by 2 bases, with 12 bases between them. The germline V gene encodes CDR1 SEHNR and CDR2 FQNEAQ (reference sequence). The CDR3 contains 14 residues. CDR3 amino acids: CASSDGNYNTEAFF. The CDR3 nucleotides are TGTGCCAGCAGCGACGGGAATTACAACACTGAAGCTTTCTTT.

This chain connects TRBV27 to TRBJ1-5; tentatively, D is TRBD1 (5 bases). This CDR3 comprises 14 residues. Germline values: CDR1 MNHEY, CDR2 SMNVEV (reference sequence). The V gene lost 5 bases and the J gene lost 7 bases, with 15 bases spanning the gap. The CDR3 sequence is CASSIRDSGQPQHF. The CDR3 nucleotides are TGTGCCAGCAGTATCCGGGACTCAGGGCAGCCCCAGCATTTT.

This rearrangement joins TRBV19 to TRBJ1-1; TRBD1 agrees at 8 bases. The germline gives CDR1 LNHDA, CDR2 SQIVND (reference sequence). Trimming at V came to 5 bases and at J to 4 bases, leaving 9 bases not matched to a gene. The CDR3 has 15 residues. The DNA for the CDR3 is TGTGCCAGTAGTTTCCGAGGACAGGGATCCACTGAAGCTTTCTTT. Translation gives CASSFRGQGSTEAFF.

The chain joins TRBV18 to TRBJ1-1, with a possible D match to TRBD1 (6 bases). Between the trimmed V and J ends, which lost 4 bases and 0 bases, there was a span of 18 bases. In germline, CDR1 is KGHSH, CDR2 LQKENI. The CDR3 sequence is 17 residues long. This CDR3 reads CASSLRDISFLNTEAFF. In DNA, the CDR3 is TGTGCCAGCTCACTCCGGGACATCAGTTTCTTGAACACTGAAGCTTTCTTT. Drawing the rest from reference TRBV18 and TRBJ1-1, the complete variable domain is NAGVMQNPRHLVRRRGQEARLRCSPMKGHSHVYWYRQLPEEGLKFMVYLQKENIIDESGMPKERFSAEFPKEGPSILRIQQVVRGDSAAYFCASSLRDISFLNTEAFFGQGTRLTVV.

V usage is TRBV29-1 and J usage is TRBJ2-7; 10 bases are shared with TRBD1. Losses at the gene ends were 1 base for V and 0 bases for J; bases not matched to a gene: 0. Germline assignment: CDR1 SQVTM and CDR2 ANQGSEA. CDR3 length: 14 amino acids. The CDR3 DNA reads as TGCAGCGTTGAAGGGACAGGGGGCTCCTACGAGCAGTACTTC. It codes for CSVEGTGGSYEQYF.

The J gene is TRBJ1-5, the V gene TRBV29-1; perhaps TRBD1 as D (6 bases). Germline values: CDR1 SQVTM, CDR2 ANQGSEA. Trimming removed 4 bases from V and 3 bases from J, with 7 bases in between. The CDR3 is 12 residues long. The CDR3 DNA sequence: TGCAGCGTTGGGGGGCCCAATCAGCCCCAGCATTTT. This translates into CSVGGPNQPQHF.

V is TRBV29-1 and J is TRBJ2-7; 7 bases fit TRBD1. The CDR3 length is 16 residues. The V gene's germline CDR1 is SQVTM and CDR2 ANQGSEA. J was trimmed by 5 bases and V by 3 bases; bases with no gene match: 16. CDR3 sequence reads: CSVDEAIGQGDHEQYF. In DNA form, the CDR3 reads TGCAGCGTTGATGAAGCAATAGGCCAGGGGGACCACGAGCAGTACTTC.

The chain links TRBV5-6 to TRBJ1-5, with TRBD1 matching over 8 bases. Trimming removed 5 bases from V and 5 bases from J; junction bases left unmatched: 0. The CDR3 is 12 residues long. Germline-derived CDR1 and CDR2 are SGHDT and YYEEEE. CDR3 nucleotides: TGTGCCAGCAGGACAGGGGATCAGCCCCAGCATTTT. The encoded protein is CASRTGDQPQHF.

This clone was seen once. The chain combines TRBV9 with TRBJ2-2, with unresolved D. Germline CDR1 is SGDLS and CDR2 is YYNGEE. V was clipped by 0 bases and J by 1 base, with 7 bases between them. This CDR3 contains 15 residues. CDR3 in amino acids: CASSVVPGNTGELFF. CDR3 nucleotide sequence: TGTGCCAGCAGCGTAGTTCCAGGGAACACCGGGGAGCTGTTTTTT.

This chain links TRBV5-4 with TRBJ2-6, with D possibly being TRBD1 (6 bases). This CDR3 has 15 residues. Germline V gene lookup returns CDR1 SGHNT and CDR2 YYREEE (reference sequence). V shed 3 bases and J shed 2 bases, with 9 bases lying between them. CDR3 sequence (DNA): TGTGCCAGCAGCTCGAAGGGGGCTGGGGCCAACGTCCTGACTTTC. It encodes CASSSKGAGANVLTF.

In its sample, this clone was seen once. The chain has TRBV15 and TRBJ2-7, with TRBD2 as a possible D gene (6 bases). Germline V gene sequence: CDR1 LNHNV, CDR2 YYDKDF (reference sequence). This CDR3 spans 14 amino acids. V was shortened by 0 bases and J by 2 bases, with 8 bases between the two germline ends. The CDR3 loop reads CATSREGGTYEQYF. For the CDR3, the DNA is TGTGCCACCAGCAGAGAGGGGGGAACCTACGAGCAGTACTTC. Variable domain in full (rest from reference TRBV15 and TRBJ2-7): DAMVIQNPRYQVTQFGKPVTLSCSQTLNHNVMYWYQQKSSQAPKLLFHYYDKDFNNEADTPDNFQSRRPNTSFCFLDIRSPGLGDTAMYLCATSREGGTYEQYFGPGTRLTVT.

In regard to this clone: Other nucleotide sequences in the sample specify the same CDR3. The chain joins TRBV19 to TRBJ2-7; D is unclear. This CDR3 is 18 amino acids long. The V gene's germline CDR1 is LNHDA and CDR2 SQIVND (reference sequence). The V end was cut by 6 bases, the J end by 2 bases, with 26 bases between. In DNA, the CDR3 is TGTGCCAGTAGCAAGATCGGAAGCGCCTCCCGTATGCCCTACGAGCAGTACTTC. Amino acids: CASSKIGSASRMPYEQYF.

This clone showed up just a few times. CDR3 loop: CASSASGGSTDTQYF. In DNA form, the CDR3 reads TGTGCCAGCAGCGCCAGCGGGGGGAGCACAGATACGCAGTATTTT. This chain joins TRBV7-3 and TRBJ2-3; 9 nucleotides line up with TRBD2. Germline assignment: CDR1 SGHTA and CDR2 FQGTGA. V lost 5 bases, J lost 0 bases, and 3 bases stayed unmatched. This CDR3 spans 15 amino acids.

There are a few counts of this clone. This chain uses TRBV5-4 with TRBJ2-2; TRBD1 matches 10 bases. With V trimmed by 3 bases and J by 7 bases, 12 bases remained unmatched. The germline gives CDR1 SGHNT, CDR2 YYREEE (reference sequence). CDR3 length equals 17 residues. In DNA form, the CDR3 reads TGTGCCAGCAGCTCCCGCCCGGGACAGGGGTTTGGCGGGGAGCTGTTTTTT. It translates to CASSSRPGQGFGGELFF. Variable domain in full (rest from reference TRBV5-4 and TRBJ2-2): ETGVTQSPTHLIKTRGQQVTLRCSSQSGHNTVSWYQQALGQGPQFIFQYYREEENGRGNFPPRFSGLQFPNYSSELNVNALELDDSALYLCASSSRPGQGFGGELFFGEGSRLTVL.

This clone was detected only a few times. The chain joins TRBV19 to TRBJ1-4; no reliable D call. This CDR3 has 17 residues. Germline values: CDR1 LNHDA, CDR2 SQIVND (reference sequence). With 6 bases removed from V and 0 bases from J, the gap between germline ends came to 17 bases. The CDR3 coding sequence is TGTGCCAGTAGAAGTATAACCGACGGAGCAACTAATGAAAAACTGTTTTTT. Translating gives CASRSITDGATNEKLFF. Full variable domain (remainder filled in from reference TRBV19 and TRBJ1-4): DGGITQSPKYLFRKEGQNVTLSCEQNLNHDAMYWYRQDPGQGLRLIYYSQIVNDFQKGDIAEGYSVSREKKESFPLTVTSAQKNPTAFYLCASRSITDGATNEKLFFGSGTQLSVL.

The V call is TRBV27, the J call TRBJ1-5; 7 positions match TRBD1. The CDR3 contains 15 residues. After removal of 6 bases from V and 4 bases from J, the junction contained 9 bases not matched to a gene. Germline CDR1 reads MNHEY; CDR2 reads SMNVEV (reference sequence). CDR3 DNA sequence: TGTGCCAGCAGGTTGGGACAGAGCTTGAATCAGCCCCAGCATTTT. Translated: CASRLGQSLNQPQHF.

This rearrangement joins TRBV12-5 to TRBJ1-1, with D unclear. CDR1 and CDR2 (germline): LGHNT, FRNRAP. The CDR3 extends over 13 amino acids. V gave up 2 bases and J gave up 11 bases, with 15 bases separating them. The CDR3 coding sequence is TGTGCTAGTGGTTTGCCCCCCCAAGGAGAGGCTTTCTTT. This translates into CASGLPPQGEAFF.

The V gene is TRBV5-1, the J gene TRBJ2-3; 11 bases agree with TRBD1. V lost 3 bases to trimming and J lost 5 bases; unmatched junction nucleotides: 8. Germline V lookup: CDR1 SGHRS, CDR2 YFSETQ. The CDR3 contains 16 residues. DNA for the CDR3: TGCGCCAGCAGCTCCGGGACAGGGGGGACCGGAGATACGCAGTATTTT. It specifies CASSSGTGGTGDTQYF.